This T cell receptor (beta chain) originates from a study of identifying expanded T cells in peripheral blood. TCRdb keeps only in-frame clones here, not all; method: immunoSEQ multiplex PCR. Among about 94,000 clones listed, 88% were seen once. Trimming stripped 2 bases from V and 0 bases from J, with 5 bases between. The germline gives CDR1 ENHRY, CDR2 SYGVKD. The CDR3 consists of 15 residues. The rearrangement uses TRBV10-3 and TRBJ2-6; D gene ambiguous. Sequenced input: blood. The clonotype was recovered from a person aged 18 to 75 in good health. The CDR3 DNA follows: TGTGCCATCAGTGAGGGGAACTCTGGGGCCAACGTCCTGACTTTC. Translating it yields CAISEGNSGANVLTF.